By share, the clone carrying this TCR beta chain ranks as medium-sized. The source of the sample is a study of blood T cell repertoires in COVID-19. On the study more broadly: Both acute and convalescent COVID-19 samples were obtained from the United States, Italy and Spain.

TCRdb's copy holds only in-frame clones and misses some; the assay was immunoSEQ multiplex PCR. The sample yields roughly 15,000 clones, less than 90% seen once. The TCR comes from a man in his forties or fifties with active COVID-19. Sequencing was performed on peripheral blood.

The DNA of the CDR3 is TGTGCCAGTAGTATAGTTGGAGGGGAGCAGTACTTC. This sequence encodes CASSIVGGEQYF. The V and J genes are TRBV19 and TRBJ2-7; D possibly corresponds to TRBD2 (6 bases). The germline V gene encodes CDR1 LNHDA and CDR2 SQIVND (reference sequence). The CDR3 covers 12 residues. V was trimmed by 1 base and J by 7 bases, leaving 8 bases between them.